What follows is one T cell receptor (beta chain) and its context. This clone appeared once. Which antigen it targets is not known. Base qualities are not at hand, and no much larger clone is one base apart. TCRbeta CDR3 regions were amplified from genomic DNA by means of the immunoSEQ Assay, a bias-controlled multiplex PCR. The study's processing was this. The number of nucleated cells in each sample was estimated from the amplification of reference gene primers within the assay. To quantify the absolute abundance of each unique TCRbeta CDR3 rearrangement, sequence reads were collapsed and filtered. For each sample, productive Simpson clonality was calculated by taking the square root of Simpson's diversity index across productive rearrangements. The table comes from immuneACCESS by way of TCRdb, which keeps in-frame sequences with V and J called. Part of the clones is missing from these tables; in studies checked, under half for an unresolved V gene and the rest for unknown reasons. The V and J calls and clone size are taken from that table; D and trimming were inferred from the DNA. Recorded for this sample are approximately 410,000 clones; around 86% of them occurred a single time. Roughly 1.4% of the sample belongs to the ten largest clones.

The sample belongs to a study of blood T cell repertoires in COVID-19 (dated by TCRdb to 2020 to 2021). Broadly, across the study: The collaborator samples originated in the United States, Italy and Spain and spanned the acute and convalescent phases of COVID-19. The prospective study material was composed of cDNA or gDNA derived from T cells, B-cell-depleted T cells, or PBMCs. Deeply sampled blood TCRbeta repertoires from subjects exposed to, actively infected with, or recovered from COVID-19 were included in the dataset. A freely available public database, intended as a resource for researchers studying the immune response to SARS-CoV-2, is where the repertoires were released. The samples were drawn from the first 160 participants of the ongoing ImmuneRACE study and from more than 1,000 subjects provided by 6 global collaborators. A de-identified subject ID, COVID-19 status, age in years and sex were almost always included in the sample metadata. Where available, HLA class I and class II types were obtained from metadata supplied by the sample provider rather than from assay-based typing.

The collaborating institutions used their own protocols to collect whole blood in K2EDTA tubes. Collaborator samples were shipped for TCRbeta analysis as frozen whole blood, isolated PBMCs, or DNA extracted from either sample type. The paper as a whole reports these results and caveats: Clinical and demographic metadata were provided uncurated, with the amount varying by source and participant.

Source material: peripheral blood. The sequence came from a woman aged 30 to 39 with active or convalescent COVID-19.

The base sequence is TGCGCCAGCAGTGAGTCGAGAGACTTATATGGCTACACCTTC. Its coded protein is CASSESRDLYGYTF. The chain links TRBV10-2 with TRBJ1-2; too little of a D gene remains to name it. CDR1 and CDR2, per the germline V gene, are WSHSY and SAAADI. Trimming at the junction amounts to 0 bases on V and 5 bases on J, and the germline ends lie 10 bases apart. Including cysteine and phenylalanine, the CDR3 has 14 amino acids. Only the CDR3 part of the read is kept: 42 bases, read in frame from the first base.